The clone carrying this T cell receptor (beta chain) has more than one count but fewer than ten. The CDR3 has 12 residues. Germline V CDR1 and CDR2: LNHDA, SQIVND (reference sequence). Deletions cut 10 bases from V and 6 bases from J, with 16 bases between. In the original workflow: The assay estimated nucleated cells by amplifying reference gene primers. This table comes from immunoSEQ multiplex PCR, and its TCRdb copy is limited to in-frame clones, with some not included. For V, J and clone size, that table is used; D and trimming come from the DNA. The repertoire holds 110,000 to 150,000 clones, with around 90% as singletons. These data are taken from a study of blood T cell repertoires in COVID-19. Overall study: Acute and convalescent COVID-19 samples came from the United States, Italy and Spain. PBMCs, B-cell-depleted T cells, or T cells were the source of the cDNA or gDNA that made up the material.

The chain has TRBV19 and TRBJ2-7; D might be TRBD1 (5 bases). This TCR derives from a woman aged 50 to 60 with acute or convalescent COVID-19. The sequenced material came from peripheral blood. The CDR3 region is CATLGGAGEQYF. DNA of the CDR3: TGTGCCACCCTAGGTGGGGCAGGCGAGCAGTACTTC.